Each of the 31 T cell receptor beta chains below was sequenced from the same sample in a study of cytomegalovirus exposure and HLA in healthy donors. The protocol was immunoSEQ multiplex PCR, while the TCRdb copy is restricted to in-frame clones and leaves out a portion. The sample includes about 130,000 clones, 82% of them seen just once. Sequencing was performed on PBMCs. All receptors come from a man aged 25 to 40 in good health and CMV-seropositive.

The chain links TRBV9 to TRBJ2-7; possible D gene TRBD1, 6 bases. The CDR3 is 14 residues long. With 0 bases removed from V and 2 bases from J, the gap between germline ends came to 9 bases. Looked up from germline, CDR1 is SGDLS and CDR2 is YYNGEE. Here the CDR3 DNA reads TGTGCCAGCAGCGTAGGGGACAATCCCTACGAGCAGTACTTC. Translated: CASSVGDNPYEQYF.

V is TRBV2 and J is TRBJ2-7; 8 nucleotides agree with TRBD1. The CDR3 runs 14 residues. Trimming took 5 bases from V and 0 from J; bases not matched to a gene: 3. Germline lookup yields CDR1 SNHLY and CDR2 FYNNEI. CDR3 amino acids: CASSIDRGSYEQYF. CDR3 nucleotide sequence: TGTGCCAGCAGTATTGACAGGGGCTCCTACGAGCAGTACTTC.

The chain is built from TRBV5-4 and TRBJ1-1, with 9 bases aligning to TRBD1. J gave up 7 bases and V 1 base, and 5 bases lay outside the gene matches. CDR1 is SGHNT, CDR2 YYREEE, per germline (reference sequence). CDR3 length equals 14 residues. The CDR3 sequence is CASSLTGTGYEAFF. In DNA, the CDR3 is TGTGCCAGCAGCTTGACCGGGACAGGGTATGAAGCTTTCTTT. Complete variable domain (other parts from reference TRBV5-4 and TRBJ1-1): ETGVTQSPTHLIKTRGQQVTLRCSSQSGHNTVSWYQQALGQGPQFIFQYYREEENGRGNFPPRFSGLQFPNYSSELNVNALELDDSALYLCASSLTGTGYEAFFGQGTRLTVV.

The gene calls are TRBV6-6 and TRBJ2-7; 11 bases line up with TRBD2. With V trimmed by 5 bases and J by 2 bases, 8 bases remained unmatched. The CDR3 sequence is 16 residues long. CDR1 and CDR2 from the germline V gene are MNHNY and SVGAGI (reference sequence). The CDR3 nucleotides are TGTGCCAGCAGTCCAGGACTAGCGGGTCCAACCTACGAGCAGTACTTC. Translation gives CASSPGLAGPTYEQYF.

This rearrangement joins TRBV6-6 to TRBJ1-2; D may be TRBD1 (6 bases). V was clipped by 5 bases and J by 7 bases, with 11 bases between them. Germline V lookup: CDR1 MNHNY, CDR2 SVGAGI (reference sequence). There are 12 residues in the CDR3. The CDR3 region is CASSLGGAGYTF. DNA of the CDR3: TGTGCCAGCAGTCTTGGGGGCGCTGGCTACACCTTC.

CDR3 region: CASSGRGSGGPAGDTQYF. The CDR3 DNA sequence: TGTGCCAGCAGCGGTCGGGGGAGCGGGGGGCCCGCAGGAGATACGCAGTATTTT. The rearrangement links TRBV13 to TRBJ2-3; 9 bases match TRBD2. The junction had 17 bases not matched to a gene; V was cut back by 5 bases and J by 5 bases. This CDR3 contains 18 residues. Germline V lookup: CDR1 PRHDT, CDR2 FYEKMQ (reference sequence).

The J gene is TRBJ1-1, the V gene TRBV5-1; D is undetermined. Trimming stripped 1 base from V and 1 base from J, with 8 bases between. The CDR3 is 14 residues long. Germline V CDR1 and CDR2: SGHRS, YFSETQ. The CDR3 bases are TGCGCCAGCAGCTTGAGTAGTAGGAACACTGAAGCTTTCTTT. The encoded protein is CASSLSSRNTEAFF. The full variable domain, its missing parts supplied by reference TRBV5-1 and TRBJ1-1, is KAGVTQTPRYLIKTRGQQVTLSCSPISGHRSVSWYQQTPGQGLQFLFEYFSETQRNKGNFPGRFSGRQFSNSRSEMNVSTLELGDSALYLCASSLSSRNTEAFFGQGTRLTVV.

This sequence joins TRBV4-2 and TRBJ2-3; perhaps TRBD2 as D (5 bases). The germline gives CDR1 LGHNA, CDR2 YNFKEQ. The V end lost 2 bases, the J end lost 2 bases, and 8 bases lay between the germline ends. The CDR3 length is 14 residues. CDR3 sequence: CASSQPGDTDTQYF. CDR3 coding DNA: TGTGCCAGCAGCCAACCCGGGGACACAGATACGCAGTATTTT.

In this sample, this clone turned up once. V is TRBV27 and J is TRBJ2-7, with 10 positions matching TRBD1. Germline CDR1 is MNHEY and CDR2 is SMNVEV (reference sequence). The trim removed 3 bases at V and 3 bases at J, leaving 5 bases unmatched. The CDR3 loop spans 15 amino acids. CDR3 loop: CASSLSRDRGYEQYF. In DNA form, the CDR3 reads TGTGCCAGCAGTTTGTCCCGGGACAGGGGCTACGAGCAGTACTTC.

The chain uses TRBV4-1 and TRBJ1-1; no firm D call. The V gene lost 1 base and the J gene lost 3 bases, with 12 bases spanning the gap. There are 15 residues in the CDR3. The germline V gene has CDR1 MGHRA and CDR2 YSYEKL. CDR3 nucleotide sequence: TGCGCCAGCAGCCAAGCTCCGGGTTCGGACACTGAAGCTTTCTTT. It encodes CASSQAPGSDTEAFF.

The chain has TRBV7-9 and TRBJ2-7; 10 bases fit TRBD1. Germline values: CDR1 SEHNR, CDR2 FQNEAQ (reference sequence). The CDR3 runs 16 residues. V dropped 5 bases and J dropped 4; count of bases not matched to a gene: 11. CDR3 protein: CASSRTGGRGVYEQYF. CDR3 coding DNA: TGTGCCAGCAGCCGGACAGGGGGAAGAGGGGTTTACGAGCAGTACTTC. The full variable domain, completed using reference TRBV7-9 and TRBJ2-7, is DTGVSQNPRHKITKRGQNVTFRCDPISEHNRLYWYRQTLGQGPEFLTYFQNEAQLEKSRLLSDRFSAERPKGSFSTLEIQRTEQGDSAMYLCASSRTGGRGVYEQYFGPGTRLTVT.

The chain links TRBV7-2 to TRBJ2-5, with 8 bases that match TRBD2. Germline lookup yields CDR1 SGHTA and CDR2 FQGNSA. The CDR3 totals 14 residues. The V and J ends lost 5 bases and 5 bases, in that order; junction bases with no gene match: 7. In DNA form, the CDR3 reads TGTGCCAGCAGCCGCGGGACTAGAGGGGAGACCCAGTACTTC. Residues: CASSRGTRGETQYF.

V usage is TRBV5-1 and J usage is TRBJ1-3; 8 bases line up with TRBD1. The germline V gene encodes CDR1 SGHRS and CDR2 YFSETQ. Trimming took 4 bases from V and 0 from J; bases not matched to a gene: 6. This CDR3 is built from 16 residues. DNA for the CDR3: TGCGCCAGCAGCAGGACAGGGCTCCTCTCTGGAAACACCATATATTTT. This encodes CASSRTGLLSGNTIYF.

The CDR3 loop reads CASSPVGGRTEAFF. CDR3 coding DNA: TGTGCCAGCAGCCCCGTAGGGGGTCGGACTGAAGCTTTCTTT. The chain combines TRBV9 with TRBJ1-1, with a tentative D call TRBD1 (6 bases). This CDR3 is built from 14 residues. Trimming removed 4 bases at V and 5 bases at J, with 15 bases between. CDR1 and CDR2 from the germline V gene are SGDLS and YYNGEE.

The CDR3 DNA sequence: TGTGCCAGCCAGCAGCCGGGGACTAACTATGGCTACACCTTC. Translated, it gives CASQQPGTNYGYTF. J is TRBJ1-2 and V is TRBV6-5; D gene unclear. V was pared by 8 bases and J by 0 bases, with 13 bases between. The CDR3 contains 14 residues. Looked up from germline, CDR1 is MNHEY and CDR2 is SVGAGI.

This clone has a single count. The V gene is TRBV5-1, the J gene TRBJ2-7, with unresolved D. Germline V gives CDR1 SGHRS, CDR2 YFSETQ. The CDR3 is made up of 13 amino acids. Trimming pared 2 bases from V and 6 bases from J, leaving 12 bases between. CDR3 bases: TGCGCCAGCAGCTTTGCCCAGGCCGGCGAGCAGTACTTC. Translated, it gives CASSFAQAGEQYF.

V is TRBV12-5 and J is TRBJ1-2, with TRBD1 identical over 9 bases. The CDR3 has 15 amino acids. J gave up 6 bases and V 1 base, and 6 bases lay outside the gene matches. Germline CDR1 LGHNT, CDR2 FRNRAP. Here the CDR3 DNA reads TGTGCTAGTGGTTTGGCTATGGGACAGGGTAATGGCTACACCTTC. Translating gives CASGLAMGQGNGYTF.

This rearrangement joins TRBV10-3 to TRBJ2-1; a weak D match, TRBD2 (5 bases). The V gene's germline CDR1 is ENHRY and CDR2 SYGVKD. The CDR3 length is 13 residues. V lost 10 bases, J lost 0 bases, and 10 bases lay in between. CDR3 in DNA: TGTGCCAGCCGGGGAGACTCCTACAATGAGCAGTTCTTC. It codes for CASRGDSYNEQFF.

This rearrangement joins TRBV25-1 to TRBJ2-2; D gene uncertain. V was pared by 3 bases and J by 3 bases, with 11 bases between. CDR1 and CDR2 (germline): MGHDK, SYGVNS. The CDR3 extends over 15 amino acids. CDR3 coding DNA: TGTGCCAGCAGTGAGTCCCGGTTTGACACCGGGGAGCTGTTTTTT. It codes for CASSESRFDTGELFF.

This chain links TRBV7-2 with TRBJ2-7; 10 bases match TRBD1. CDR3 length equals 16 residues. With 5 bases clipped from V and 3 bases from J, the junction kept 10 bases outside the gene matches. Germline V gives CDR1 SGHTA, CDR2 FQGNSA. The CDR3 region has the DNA TGTGCCAGCAGCGGACAAAGGACAGGGGGTCTCTACGAGCAGTACTTC. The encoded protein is CASSGQRTGGLYEQYF.

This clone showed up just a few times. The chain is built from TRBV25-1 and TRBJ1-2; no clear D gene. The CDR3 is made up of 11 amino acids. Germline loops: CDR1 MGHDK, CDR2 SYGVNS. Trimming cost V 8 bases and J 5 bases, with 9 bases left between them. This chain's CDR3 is CASGQWYGYTF. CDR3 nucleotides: TGTGCCAGCGGTCAGTGGTATGGCTACACCTTC.

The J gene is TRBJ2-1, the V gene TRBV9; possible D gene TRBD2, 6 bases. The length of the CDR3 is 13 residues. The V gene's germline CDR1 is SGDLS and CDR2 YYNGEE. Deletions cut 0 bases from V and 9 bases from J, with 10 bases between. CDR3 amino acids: CASSVGRETEQFF. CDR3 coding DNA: TGTGCCAGCAGCGTAGGACGGGAGACTGAGCAGTTCTTC. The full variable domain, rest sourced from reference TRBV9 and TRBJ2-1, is DSGVTQTPKHLITATGQRVTLRCSPRSGDLSVYWYQQSLDQGLQFLIQYYNGEERAKGNILERFSAQQFPDLHSELNLSSLELGDSALYFCASSVGRETEQFFGPGTRLTVL.

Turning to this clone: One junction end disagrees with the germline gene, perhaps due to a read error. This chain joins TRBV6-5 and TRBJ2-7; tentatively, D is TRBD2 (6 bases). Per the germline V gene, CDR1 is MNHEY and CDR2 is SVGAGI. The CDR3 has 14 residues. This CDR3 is CASSYAGFSSEQYF. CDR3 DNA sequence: TGTGCCAGCAGTTACGCGGGGTTTTCCTCCGAGCAGTACTTC.

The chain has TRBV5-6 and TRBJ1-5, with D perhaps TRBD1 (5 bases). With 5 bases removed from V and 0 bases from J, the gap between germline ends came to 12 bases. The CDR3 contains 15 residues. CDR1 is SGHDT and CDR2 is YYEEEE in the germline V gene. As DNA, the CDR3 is TGTGCCAGCAGTTACTCACAGGCTAGCAATCAGCCCCAGCATTTT. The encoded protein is CASSYSQASNQPQHF.

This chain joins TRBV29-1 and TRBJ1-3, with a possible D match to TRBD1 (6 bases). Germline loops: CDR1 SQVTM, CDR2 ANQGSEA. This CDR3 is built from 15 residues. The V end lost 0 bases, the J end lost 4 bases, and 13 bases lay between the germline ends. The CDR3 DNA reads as TGCAGCGTTGAAGACAGGGTGACAGGAGGAAACACCATATATTTT. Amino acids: CSVEDRVTGGNTIYF.

The CDR3 here is CASSLNRDEQYF. For the CDR3, the DNA is TGTGCCAGCAGCTTAAACAGGGACGAGCAGTACTTC. The genes are TRBV11-1 and TRBJ2-7; tentative D call: TRBD1 (6 bases). The CDR3 loop spans 12 amino acids. Trimming removed 2 bases from V and 5 bases from J, with 7 bases in between. CDR1 and CDR2 (germline): SGHAT, FQDESV (reference sequence).

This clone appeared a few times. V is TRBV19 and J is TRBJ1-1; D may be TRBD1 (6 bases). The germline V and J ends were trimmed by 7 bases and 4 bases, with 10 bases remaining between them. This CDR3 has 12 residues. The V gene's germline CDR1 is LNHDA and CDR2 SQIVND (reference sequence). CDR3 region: CASKAGATEAFF. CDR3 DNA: TGTGCCAGTAAAGCAGGGGCCACTGAAGCTTTCTTT.

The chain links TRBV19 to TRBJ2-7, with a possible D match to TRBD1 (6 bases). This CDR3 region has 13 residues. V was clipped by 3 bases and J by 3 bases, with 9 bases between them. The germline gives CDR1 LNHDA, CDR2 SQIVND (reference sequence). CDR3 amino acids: CASSIEQGYEQYF. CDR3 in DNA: TGTGCCAGTAGTATTGAACAGGGCTACGAGCAGTACTTC.

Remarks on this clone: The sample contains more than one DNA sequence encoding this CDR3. CDR3 DNA: TGTGCCAGCAGCTTAACGGGGGGGGCAAACACCGGGGAGCTGTTTTTT. Translation gives CASSLTGGANTGELFF. The gene calls are TRBV7-3 and TRBJ2-2, with D perhaps matching TRBD2 (7 bases). This CDR3 has 16 amino acids. Germline loops: CDR1 SGHTA, CDR2 FQGTGA. Trimming pared 0 bases from V and 2 bases from J, leaving 10 bases between.

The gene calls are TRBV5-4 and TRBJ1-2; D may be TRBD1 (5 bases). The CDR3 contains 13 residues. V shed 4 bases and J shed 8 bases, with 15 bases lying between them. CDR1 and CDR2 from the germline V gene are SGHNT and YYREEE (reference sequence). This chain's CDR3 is CASSPQGGRGYTF. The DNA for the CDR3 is TGTGCCAGCAGCCCTCAGGGCGGTCGCGGCTACACCTTC.

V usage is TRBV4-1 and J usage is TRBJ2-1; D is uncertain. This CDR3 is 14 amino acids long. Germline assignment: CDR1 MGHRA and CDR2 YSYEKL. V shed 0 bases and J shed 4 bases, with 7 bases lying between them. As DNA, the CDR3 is TGCGCCAGCAGCCAAGAGCCTACGTACAATGAGCAGTTCTTC. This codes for CASSQEPTYNEQFF.